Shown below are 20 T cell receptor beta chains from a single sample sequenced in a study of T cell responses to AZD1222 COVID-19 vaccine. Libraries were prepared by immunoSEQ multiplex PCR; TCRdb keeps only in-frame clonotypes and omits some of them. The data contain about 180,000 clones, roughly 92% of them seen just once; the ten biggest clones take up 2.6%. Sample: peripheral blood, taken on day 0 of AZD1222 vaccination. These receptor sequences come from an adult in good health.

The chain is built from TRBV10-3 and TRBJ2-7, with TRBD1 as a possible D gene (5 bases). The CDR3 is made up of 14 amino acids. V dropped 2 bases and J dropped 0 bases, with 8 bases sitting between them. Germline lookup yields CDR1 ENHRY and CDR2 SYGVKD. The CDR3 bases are TGTGCCATCAGTGAGGCAGGGATCTCCTACGAGCAGTACTTC. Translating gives CAISEAGISYEQYF.

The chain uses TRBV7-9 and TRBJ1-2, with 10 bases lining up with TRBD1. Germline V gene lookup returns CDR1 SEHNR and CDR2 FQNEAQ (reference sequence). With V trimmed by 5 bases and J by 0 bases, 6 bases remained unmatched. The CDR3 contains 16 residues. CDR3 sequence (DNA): TGTGCCAGCAGCCCCGGGACAGGGGCCACTAACTATGGCTACACCTTC. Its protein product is CASSPGTGATNYGYTF.

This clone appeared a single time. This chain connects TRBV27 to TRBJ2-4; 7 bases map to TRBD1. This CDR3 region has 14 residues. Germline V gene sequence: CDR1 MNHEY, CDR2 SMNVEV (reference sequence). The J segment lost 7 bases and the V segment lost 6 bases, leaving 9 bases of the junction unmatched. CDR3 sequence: CASRPTGTGNIQYF. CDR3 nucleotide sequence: TGTGCCAGCAGACCGACAGGGACCGGGAACATTCAGTACTTC.

DNA for the CDR3: TGTGCCACCAGTGATTTGCCGGGACAGGGAATGTTGACGGACGAGCAGTACTTC. This sequence encodes CATSDLPGQGMLTDEQYF. J is TRBJ2-7 and V is TRBV24-1, with 9 bases identical to TRBD1. The germline V gene encodes CDR1 KGHDR and CDR2 SFDVKD. V shed 0 bases, J shed 5 bases, and the junction held 13 bases outside the gene matches. The CDR3 extends over 18 amino acids.

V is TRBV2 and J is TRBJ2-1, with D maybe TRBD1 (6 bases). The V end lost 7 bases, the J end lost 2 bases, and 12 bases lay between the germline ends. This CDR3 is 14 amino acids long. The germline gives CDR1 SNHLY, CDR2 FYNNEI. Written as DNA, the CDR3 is TGTGCCAGCAAGGGACAACTGACCTACAATGAGCAGTTCTTC. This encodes CASKGQLTYNEQFF.

CDR3: CASSLRGRGETQYF. CDR3 coding DNA: TGTGCCAGCAGTTTAAGGGGCAGGGGAGAGACCCAGTACTTC. The rearrangement joins TRBV27 to TRBJ2-5; D might be TRBD1 (6 bases). V gave up 2 bases and J gave up 4 bases, with 11 bases separating them. CDR3 length: 14 amino acids. Per germline, CDR1 MNHEY and CDR2 SMNVEV (reference sequence).

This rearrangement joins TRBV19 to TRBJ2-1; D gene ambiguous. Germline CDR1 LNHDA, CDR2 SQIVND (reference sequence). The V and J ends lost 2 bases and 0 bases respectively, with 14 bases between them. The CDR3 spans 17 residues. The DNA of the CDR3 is TGTGCCAGTAGTATACTAGGGATCGGCGGCTCCTACAATGAGCAGTTCTTC. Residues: CASSILGIGGSYNEQFF.

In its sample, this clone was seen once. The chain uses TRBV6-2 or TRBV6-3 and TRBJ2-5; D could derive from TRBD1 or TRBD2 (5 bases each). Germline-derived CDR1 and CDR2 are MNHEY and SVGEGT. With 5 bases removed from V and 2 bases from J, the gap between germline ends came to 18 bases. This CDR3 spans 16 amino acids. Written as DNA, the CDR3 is TGTGCCAGCAGTCCAGGGCTACGGGGTAAACAAGAGACCCAGTACTTC. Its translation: CASSPGLRGKQETQYF.

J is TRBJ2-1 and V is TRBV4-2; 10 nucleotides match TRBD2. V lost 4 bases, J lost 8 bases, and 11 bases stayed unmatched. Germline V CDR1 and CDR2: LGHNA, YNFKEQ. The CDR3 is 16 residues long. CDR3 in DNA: TGTGCCAGCAGCCCAATCGAGCGGGAGGGCCGCGATGAGCAGTTCTTC. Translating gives CASSPIEREGRDEQFF.

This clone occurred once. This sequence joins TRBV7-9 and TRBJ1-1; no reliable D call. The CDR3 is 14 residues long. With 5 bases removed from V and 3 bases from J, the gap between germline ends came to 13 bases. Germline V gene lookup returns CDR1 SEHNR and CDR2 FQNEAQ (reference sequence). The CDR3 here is CASSGPDVDTEAFF. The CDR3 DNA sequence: TGTGCCAGCAGCGGGCCGGACGTAGACACTGAAGCTTTCTTT.

The CDR3 sequence is CASSLDAGHRVYEQYF. CDR3 DNA: TGTGCCAGCAGTTTAGACGCGGGACACCGCGTTTACGAGCAGTACTTC. The V call is TRBV27, the J call TRBJ2-7; D assignment may be TRBD1 or TRBD2 (6 bases each). CDR1 MNHEY and CDR2 SMNVEV come from the germline V gene (reference sequence). V dropped 2 bases and J dropped 4 bases, with 18 bases sitting between them. The CDR3 is 16 residues long.

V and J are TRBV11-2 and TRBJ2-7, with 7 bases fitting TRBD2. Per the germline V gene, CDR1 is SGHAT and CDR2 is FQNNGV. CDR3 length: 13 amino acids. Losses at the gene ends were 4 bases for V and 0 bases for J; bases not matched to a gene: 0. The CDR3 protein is CASSWTSSYEQYF. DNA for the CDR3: TGTGCCAGCAGCTGGACTAGCTCCTACGAGCAGTACTTC.

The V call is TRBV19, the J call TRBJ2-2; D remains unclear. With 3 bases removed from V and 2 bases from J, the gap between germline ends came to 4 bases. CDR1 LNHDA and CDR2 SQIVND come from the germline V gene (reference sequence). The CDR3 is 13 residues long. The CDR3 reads CASSIINTGELFF. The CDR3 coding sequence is TGTGCCAGTAGTATCATCAACACCGGGGAGCTGTTTTTT.

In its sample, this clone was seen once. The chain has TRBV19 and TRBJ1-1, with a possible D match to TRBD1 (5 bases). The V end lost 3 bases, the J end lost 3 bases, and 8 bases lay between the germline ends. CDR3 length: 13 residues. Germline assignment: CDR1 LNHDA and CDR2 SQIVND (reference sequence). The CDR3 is CASSMRGDTEAFF. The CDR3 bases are TGTGCCAGTAGTATGAGAGGGGACACTGAAGCTTTCTTT.

Here the CDR3 reads CASSPLTGRVTEAFF. CDR3 nucleotide sequence: TGTGCCAGTAGCCCTTTGACAGGGAGGGTCACTGAAGCTTTCTTT. The genes are TRBV19 and TRBJ1-1; 7 nucleotides match TRBD1. V lost 6 bases and J lost 4; bases outside the gene matches: 11. CDR1 and CDR2 (germline): LNHDA, SQIVND (reference sequence). The CDR3 consists of 15 residues.

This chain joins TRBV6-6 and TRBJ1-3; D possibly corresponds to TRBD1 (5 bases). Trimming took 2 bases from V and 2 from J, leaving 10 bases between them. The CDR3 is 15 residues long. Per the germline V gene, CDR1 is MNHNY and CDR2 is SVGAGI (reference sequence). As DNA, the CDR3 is TGTGCCAGCAGTTACACGGGGGGGACTGGAAACACCATATATTTT. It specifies CASSYTGGTGNTIYF.

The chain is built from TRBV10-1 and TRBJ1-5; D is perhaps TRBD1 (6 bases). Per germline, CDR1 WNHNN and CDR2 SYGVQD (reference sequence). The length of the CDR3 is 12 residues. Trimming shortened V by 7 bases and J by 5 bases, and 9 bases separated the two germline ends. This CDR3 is CASNRVDQPQHF. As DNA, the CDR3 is TGCGCCAGCAACAGGGTGGATCAGCCCCAGCATTTT.

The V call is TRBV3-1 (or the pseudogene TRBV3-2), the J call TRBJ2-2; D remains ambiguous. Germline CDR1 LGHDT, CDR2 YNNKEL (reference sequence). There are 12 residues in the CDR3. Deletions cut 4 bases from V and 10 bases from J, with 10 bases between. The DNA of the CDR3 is TGTGCCAGCAGCCCCTACCCCGAGGAGCTGTTTTTT. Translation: CASSPYPEELFF.

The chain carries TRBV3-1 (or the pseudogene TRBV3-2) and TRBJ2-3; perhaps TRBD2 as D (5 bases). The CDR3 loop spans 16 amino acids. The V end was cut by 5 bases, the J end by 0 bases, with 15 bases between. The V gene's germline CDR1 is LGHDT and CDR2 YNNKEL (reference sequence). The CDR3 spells CASSTRTFESTDTQYF. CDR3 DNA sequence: TGTGCCAGCAGCACTAGGACTTTCGAAAGCACAGATACGCAGTATTTT.

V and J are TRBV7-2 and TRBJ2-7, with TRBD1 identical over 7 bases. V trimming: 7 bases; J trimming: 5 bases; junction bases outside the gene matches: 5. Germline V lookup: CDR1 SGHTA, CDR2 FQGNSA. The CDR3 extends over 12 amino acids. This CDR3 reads CASTYRGNEQYF. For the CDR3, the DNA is TGTGCCAGCACCTACAGGGGCAACGAGCAGTACTTC.